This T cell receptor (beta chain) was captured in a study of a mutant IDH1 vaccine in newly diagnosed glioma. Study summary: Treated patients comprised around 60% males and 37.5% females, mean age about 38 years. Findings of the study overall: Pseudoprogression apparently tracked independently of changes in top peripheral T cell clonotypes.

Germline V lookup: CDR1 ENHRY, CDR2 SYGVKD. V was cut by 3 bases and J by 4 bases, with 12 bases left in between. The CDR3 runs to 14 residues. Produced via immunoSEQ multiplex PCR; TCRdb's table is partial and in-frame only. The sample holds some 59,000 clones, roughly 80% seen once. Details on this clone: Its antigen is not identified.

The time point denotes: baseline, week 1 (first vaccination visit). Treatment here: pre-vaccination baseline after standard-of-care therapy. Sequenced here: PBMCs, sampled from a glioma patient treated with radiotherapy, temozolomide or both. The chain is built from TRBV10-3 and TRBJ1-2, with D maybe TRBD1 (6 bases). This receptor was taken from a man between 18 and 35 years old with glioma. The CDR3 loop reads CAISEGGQTYGYTF. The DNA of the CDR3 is TGTGCCATCAGTGAAGGGGGGCAGACCTATGGCTACACCTTC.